The 4 T cell receptor beta chains listed next were all sequenced from one sample in a study of T-cell memory formation after mild COVID-19. MiXCR, run by TCRdb on the 5' RACE reads, gives a single entry per CDR3 protein. The profile shows under 550,000 distinct CDR3 sequences, about 20% of them singletons. Sequenced sample: PBMCs or a T cell subset sorted from them (not recorded which). These receptors were collected from an adult woman who had mild COVID-19 (a few samples of this study predate the infection). Cell type and time point are not known.

The chain joins TRBV20-1 to TRBJ1-1; 12 nucleotides agree with TRBD1. V shed 4 bases, J shed 3 bases, and the junction held 6 bases outside the gene matches. The CDR3 contains 15 residues. Germline V gene data show CDR1 as DFQATT and CDR2 as SNEGSKA (reference sequence). CDR3 in amino acids: CSATGTGGFDTEAFF. DNA of the CDR3: TGCAGTGCTACCGGGACAGGGGGCTTTGACACTGAAGCTTTCTTT.

V and J are TRBV12-3 or TRBV12-4 and TRBJ1-1; tentative D call: TRBD1 (6 bases). Trimming pared 3 bases from V and 7 bases from J, leaving 24 bases between. The CDR3 totals 17 residues. The CDR3 region has the DNA TGTGCCAGCAGTTTGAGGACAGTGGGCTCCGGTGAGTGTGAAGCTTTCTTT. It translates to CASSLRTVGSGECEAFF.

This clonotype came up many times. V gene TRBV6-1 combines with J gene TRBJ1-5, with 11 bases fitting TRBD1. Germline CDR1 MNHNS, CDR2 SASEGT. This CDR3 has 16 amino acids. Germline trimming cut 4 bases from V and 1 base from J; bases unmatched to any gene: 3. CDR3 protein: CASSAGQGASNQPQHF. CDR3 DNA sequence: TGTGCCAGCAGTGCCGGACAGGGGGCGAGCAATCAGCCCCAGCATTTT.

The chain combines TRBV27 with TRBJ1-2; 9 nucleotides agree with TRBD1. The CDR3 covers 13 residues. Per the germline V gene, CDR1 is MNHEY and CDR2 is SMNVEV (reference sequence). V lost 3 bases to trimming and J lost 8 bases; unmatched junction nucleotides: 4. The CDR3 nucleotides are TGTGCCAGCAGTTTTCGGACAGGGGTCGGCTACACCTTC. Amino acid sequence: CASSFRTGVGYTF.